A single sample is the source of the 21 T cell receptor beta chains below, sequenced in a study of CD8+CD57+ T cells in acquired aplastic anemia. Sequencing involved patients with CD8+CD57+ cell expansion previously shown by flow cytometry. According to the study, genomic DNA was the template for TCR beta VDJ and CDR3 profiling. TCRdb itself ran the reads through MiXCR, one entry per CDR3 protein. The sample gives approximately 170,000 distinct CDR3 sequences, about 45% of which show up once; around 3.2% is in the top ten. The sequenced sample consisted of sorted CD4+, CD8+, or CD8+CD57+ T cells (not recorded which) from PBMCs. Receptors were obtained from a human donor with aplastic anemia.

This clonotype was counted many times. The rearrangement links TRBV5-5 to TRBJ2-5; D is unclear. The length of the CDR3 is 12 residues. Trimming cost V 0 bases and J 5 bases, with 5 bases left between them. The V gene's germline CDR1 is SGHKS and CDR2 YYEKEE (reference sequence). The CDR3 nucleotides are TGTGCCAGCAGCTTGGTTTTGGAGACCCAGTACTTC. Translation: CASSLVLETQYF.

This clonotype showed up many times. The rearrangement links TRBV7-2 to TRBJ2-1; TRBD2 matches 9 bases. V lost 2 bases and J lost 4; bases outside the gene matches: 6. The germline V gene encodes CDR1 SGHTA and CDR2 FQGNSA. The CDR3 is 16 residues long. For the CDR3, the DNA is TGTGCCAGCAGCTTACCCGCTAGCGGGGCTTACAATGAGCAGTTCTTC. This translates into CASSLPASGAYNEQFF.

This clonotype occurred many times. The chain uses TRBV6-1 and TRBJ2-7; a possible D gene is TRBD1 (7 bases). The germline gives CDR1 MNHNS, CDR2 SASEGT. The CDR3 runs to 15 residues. V lost 4 bases and J 6 bases, leaving 19 bases between the germline ends. Written as DNA, the CDR3 is TGTGCCAGCAGTGCTTCGGGACAGCAGGGAGGCGAGCAGTACGTC. Residues: CASSASGQQGGEQYV.

This clonotype was found many times. The J gene is TRBJ2-3, the V gene TRBV25-1, with D possibly TRBD1 on 5 matching bases. This CDR3 has 17 amino acids. The germline gives CDR1 MGHDK, CDR2 SYGVNS. Trimming removed 1 base from V and 0 bases from J, with 14 bases in between. CDR3 sequence reads: CASSESQGWASTDTQYF. DNA for the CDR3: TGTGCCAGCAGTGAATCGCAGGGTTGGGCAAGCACAGATACGCAGTATTTT.

The chain links TRBV10-3 to TRBJ2-1; 14 nucleotides match TRBD2. Unmatched junction bases numbered 7, after V lost 2 bases and J lost 7 bases. Germline values: CDR1 ENHRY, CDR2 SYGVKD. CDR3 length equals 17 residues. CDR3 nucleotides: TGTGCCATCAGTGAGCAACCCGGGACTAGCGGGAGAAATGAGCAGTTCTTC. This sequence encodes CAISEQPGTSGRNEQFF.

This clonotype was counted at least ten times. The rearrangement uses TRBV19 and TRBJ2-7; D might be TRBD1 (7 bases). The CDR3 has 13 amino acids. The germline gives CDR1 LNHDA, CDR2 SQIVND (reference sequence). Trimming pared 10 bases from V and 3 bases from J, leaving 16 bases between. CDR3 in amino acids: CATRRQGGYEQYF. CDR3 coding DNA: TGTGCCACGAGGAGACAGGGAGGCTACGAGCAGTACTTC.

This clonotype has just one count. V usage is TRBV7-2 and J usage is TRBJ1-4, with TRBD1 matching 7 bases. Germline V CDR1 and CDR2: SGHTA, FQGNSA. CDR3 length equals 14 residues. The J segment lost 8 bases and the V segment lost 5 bases, leaving 8 bases of the junction unmatched. The CDR3 DNA reads as TGTGCCAGCAGCCGAGGACAGGAGAACGAAAAACTGTTTTTT. Protein sequence: CASSRGQENEKLFF.

The V gene is TRBV19, the J gene TRBJ1-6; 8 bases agree with TRBD1. V gave up 10 bases and J gave up 8 bases; unmatched junction bases: 10. CDR1 and CDR2 (germline): LNHDA, SQIVND (reference sequence). The CDR3 has 14 amino acids. Here the CDR3 DNA reads TGTGCCACCAGGGGGCGGGCGATGTATTCACCCCTCCACTTT. This encodes CATRGRAMYSPLHF.

The chain links TRBV10-1 to TRBJ1-2; 9 positions agree with TRBD1. V shed 10 bases and J 8 bases; nucleotides not matched to a gene: 5. The CDR3 consists of 11 residues. Germline CDR1 is WNHNN and CDR2 is SYGVQD (reference sequence). CDR3 sequence reads: CATRQGGGYTF. The CDR3 DNA sequence: TGCGCCACCAGACAGGGGGGCGGCTACACCTTC.

This clonotype was counted at least ten times. This rearrangement joins TRBV24-1 to TRBJ2-1, with TRBD1 identical over 10 bases. V lost 6 bases, J lost 9 bases, and 7 bases stayed unmatched. CDR1 is KGHDR, CDR2 SFDVKD, per germline. The CDR3 is 14 amino acids. In nucleotides, the CDR3 is TGTGCCACCAGTTTGACAGGGGGCAGGGGTGAGCAGTTCTTC. Protein: CATSLTGGRGEQFF.

In its sample, this clonotype was seen a few times. A much larger clone lies a single base off, so this may be a read error. The chain is built from TRBV6-2 or TRBV6-3 and TRBJ2-7; D possibly uses TRBD1 or TRBD2 (5 bases each). CDR1 and CDR2 from the germline V gene are MNHEY and SVGEGT. The CDR3 loop spans 13 amino acids. V lost 6 bases, J lost 4 bases, and 13 bases lay in between. Here the CDR3 DNA reads TGTGCCAGCAGCGGGGACCCCCGTTACGAGCAGTACTTC. Protein: CASSGDPRYEQYF.

This clonotype turned up a few times. V gene TRBV27 combines with J gene TRBJ1-1; D is perhaps TRBD1 (5 bases). The CDR3 spans 14 residues. V was cut by 3 bases and J by 1 base, with 9 bases left in between. The germline gives CDR1 MNHEY, CDR2 SMNVEV (reference sequence). The CDR3 spells CASSFSTGNTEAFF. The CDR3 nucleotides read TGTGCCAGCAGTTTCTCAACAGGGAACACTGAAGCTTTCTTT.

The table lists this clonotype with a count of one. Since a much larger clone is just one base distant, this may be a read error. The chain links TRBV6-2 or TRBV6-3 to TRBJ1-1, with D possibly TRBD1 on 5 matching bases. Germline V gene data show CDR1 as MNHEY and CDR2 as SVGEGT. The CDR3 is 14 residues long. Trimming removed 5 bases from V and 2 bases from J, with 12 bases in between. CDR3 region: CASSHNGANTEAFF. The CDR3 coding sequence is TGTGCCAGCAGTCACAATGGGGCAAACACTGAAGCTTTCTTT.

The chain has TRBV15 and TRBJ2-7; the match to TRBD1 covers 7 bases. V lost 6 bases, J lost 3 bases, and 2 bases stayed unmatched. Germline V gene sequence: CDR1 LNHNV, CDR2 YYDKDF (reference sequence). The CDR3 totals 12 residues. The CDR3 DNA is TGTGCCACCAGAAGACAGGGCTACGAGCAGTACTTC. Protein: CATRRQGYEQYF.

There are many counts of this clonotype. The chain links TRBV7-8 to TRBJ1-2, with 11 positions matching TRBD1. This CDR3 has 13 amino acids. The V segment lost 5 bases and the J segment 8 bases; nucleotides outside the gene matches: 4. Germline CDR1 is SGHVS and CDR2 is FQNEAQ. The CDR3 DNA reads TGTGCCAGCAGCCCCCGGGACAGGGGGGGCTACACCTTC. Residues: CASSPRDRGGYTF.

This clonotype was seen a few times. The V call is TRBV7-2, the J call TRBJ2-7; D tentatively reads TRBD1 or TRBD2 (5 bases each). The CDR3 totals 15 residues. Germline V lookup: CDR1 SGHTA, CDR2 FQGNSA. V was clipped by 1 base and J by 5 bases, with 15 bases between them. The CDR3 region is CASSLVGAGVDEQYF. In DNA, the CDR3 is TGTGCCAGCAGCTTAGTTGGGGCCGGGGTAGACGAGCAGTACTTC. Full variable domain (missing parts from reference TRBV7-2 and TRBJ2-7): GAGVSQSPSNKVTEKGKDVELRCDPISGHTALYWYRQSLGQGLEFLIYFQGNSAPDKSGLPSDRFSAERTGGSVSTLTIQRTQQEDSAVYLCASSLVGAGVDEQYFGPGTRLTVT.

This clonotype was seen only a few times. The chain is built from TRBV15 and TRBJ1-6; 8 bases match TRBD1. This CDR3 contains 15 residues. Germline V gene lookup returns CDR1 LNHNV and CDR2 YYDKDF (reference sequence). Germline trimming cut 5 bases from V and 8 bases from J; bases unmatched to any gene: 8. CDR3 loop: CATSWGQDGDSPLHF. The CDR3 nucleotides are TGTGCCACCAGCTGGGGACAGGACGGGGATTCACCCCTCCACTTT. The full variable domain, rest sourced from reference TRBV15 and TRBJ1-6, is DAMVIQNPRYQVTQFGKPVTLSCSQTLNHNVMYWYQQKSSQAPKLLFHYYDKDFNNEADTPDNFQSRRPNTSFCFLDIRSPGLGDTAMYLCATSWGQDGDSPLHFGNGTRLTVT.

V and J are TRBV10-3 and TRBJ1-5, with unresolved D. The length of the CDR3 is 14 residues. In germline, CDR1 is ENHRY, CDR2 SYGVKD. Trimming stripped 0 bases from V and 4 bases from J, with 7 bases between. The CDR3, as DNA: TGTGCCATCAGTGAGTCAGCCGCGAATCAGCCCCAGCATTTT. As protein: CAISESAANQPQHF.

This clonotype was picked up many times. The rearrangement joins TRBV24-1 to TRBJ2-1; 14 bases map to TRBD2. Looked up from germline, CDR1 is KGHDR and CDR2 is SFDVKD. The junction had 5 bases not matched to a gene; V was cut back by 9 bases and J by 8 bases. This CDR3 spans 14 amino acids. The CDR3 sequence is CATGTSGSRDEQFF. CDR3 nucleotide sequence: TGTGCCACCGGGACTAGCGGGAGTAGGGATGAGCAGTTCTTC.

This chain uses TRBV2 with TRBJ2-7; D may be TRBD1 or TRBD2 (5 bases each). Trimming pared 6 bases from V and 2 bases from J, leaving 14 bases between. Germline V gene data show CDR1 as SNHLY and CDR2 as FYNNEI. CDR3 size: 14 residues. CDR3 in amino acids: CASRRMGETYEQYF. CDR3 coding DNA: TGTGCCAGCAGAAGGATGGGGGAAACCTACGAGCAGTACTTC.

Here the CDR3 DNA reads TGTGCCAGCGACTTTCGGGACACTGAAGCTTTCTTT. Translated, it gives CASDFRDTEAFF. The chain has TRBV7-2 and TRBJ1-1; unclear D gene. V shed 8 bases and J shed 3 bases, with 10 bases lying between them. This CDR3 is 12 amino acids long. Germline V gene lookup returns CDR1 SGHTA and CDR2 FQGNSA.